The clone carrying this T cell receptor (beta chain) was found many times. Its antigen is not identified. This entry is derived from a study of read filtering for tumor transcriptome and immune sequencing. Study results and limitations: In IR-seq, single-read clonotypes were around four fifths of clonotypes but around 3.2% of reads.

The library was built from around 400 ng RNA with molecular barcoded adaptors for alpha/delta and beta/gamma chains. From the reads, TCRdb called clonotypes with MiXCR, one entry per CDR3 protein. The table lists tens of thousands of distinct CDR3 sequences, under 25% of them singletons, with about 10% in the top ten. This CDR3 has 14 residues. V lost 4 bases, J lost 6 bases, and 13 bases lay in between. The germline V gene encodes CDR1 LNHDA and CDR2 SQIVND (reference sequence). This chain links TRBV19 with TRBJ1-5; D gene uncertain. The origin of this receptor is a donor aged 40 or older with multiple myeloma. The specimen was a population of CD138-negative cells sorted from bone marrow. In DNA, the CDR3 is TGTGCCAGTAGTACCGATCAGTGGGGTCAGCCCCAGCATTTT. The encoded protein is CASSTDQWGQPQHF.